Listed below are T cell receptor beta chains from one sample, sequenced in a study of cytomegalovirus exposure and HLA in healthy donors. TCRdb's copy holds only in-frame clones and misses some; the assay was immunoSEQ multiplex PCR. Of some 180,000 clones listed, more than 75% are singletons. The sample taken for sequencing was PBMCs. These receptors all stem from a man younger than 45 in good health and CMV-seropositive. Both conserved end residues are part of each CDR3. D genes are given only for firm matches. The size entry is marked missing in some rows and otherwise reads once, few, many or a size class.

j_call: TRBJ2-3; v_call: TRBV2; d_call: .; clone_size: .; cdr3_aa: CASSRGTEGTDTQYF; cdr3_nt: TGTGCCAGCAGTCGGGGGACAGAGGGCACAGATACGCAGTATTTT
j_call: TRBJ2-2; v_call: TRBV27; d_call: TRBD1; clone_size: .; cdr3_aa: CASTDRGITGELFF; cdr3_nt: TGTGCCAGCACCGACAGGGGGATCACCGGGGAGCTGTTTTTT
j_call: TRBJ2-7; v_call: TRBV6-5; d_call: TRBD1; clone_size: once; cdr3_aa: CASRADRAEQYF; cdr3_nt: TGTGCCAGCAGAGCGGACAGGGCCGAGCAGTACTTC
j_call: TRBJ2-3; v_call: TRBV27; d_call: .; clone_size: .; cdr3_aa: CASSLHTGGITDTQYF; cdr3_nt: TGTGCCAGCAGTTTACATACCGGAGGGATCACAGATACGCAGTATTTT
j_call: TRBJ1-1; v_call: TRBV29-1; d_call: .; clone_size: .; cdr3_aa: CSGGHRNTEAFF; cdr3_nt: TGCAGCGGGGGACACAGGAACACTGAAGCTTTCTTT
j_call: TRBJ1-1; v_call: TRBV2; d_call: .; clone_size: .; cdr3_aa: CASTPQGFAEAFF; cdr3_nt: TGTGCCAGCACCCCTCAGGGGTTTGCTGAAGCTTTCTTT
j_call: TRBJ1-6; v_call: TRBV6-1; d_call: TRBD1; clone_size: .; cdr3_aa: CASSLGQENSPLHF; cdr3_nt: TGTGCCAGCAGTTTGGGACAGGAAAATTCACCCCTCCACTTT
j_call: TRBJ2-3; v_call: TRBV11-3; d_call: .; clone_size: .; cdr3_aa: CASSLVFGEVSTDTQYF; cdr3_nt: TGTGCCAGCAGCTTAGTGTTCGGTGAAGTTAGCACAGATACGCAGTATTTT
j_call: TRBJ1-1; v_call: TRBV2; d_call: .; clone_size: .; cdr3_aa: CASVGSNTEAFF; cdr3_nt: TGTGCCAGCGTGGGGTCGAACACTGAAGCTTTCTTT
j_call: TRBJ1-2; v_call: TRBV7-9; d_call: .; clone_size: .; cdr3_aa: CASISRGDITF; cdr3_nt: TGTGCCAGCATCTCGCGGGGGGACATCACCTTC
j_call: TRBJ2-5; v_call: TRBV6-5; d_call: .; clone_size: .; cdr3_aa: CASRSSGEETQYF; cdr3_nt: TGTGCCAGCAGATCCTCAGGGGAGGAGACCCAGTACTTC
j_call: TRBJ2-3; v_call: TRBV11-3; d_call: .; clone_size: .; cdr3_aa: CASSLPLQTDTQYF; cdr3_nt: TGTGCCAGCAGCTTACCCCTACAGACAGATACGCAGTATTTT
j_call: TRBJ1-5; v_call: TRBV5-8; d_call: .; clone_size: .; cdr3_aa: CASSLRGQPQHF; cdr3_nt: TGTGCCAGCAGCTTGAGGGGTCAGCCCCAGCATTTT
j_call: TRBJ1-5; v_call: TRBV4-1; d_call: TRBD1; clone_size: .; cdr3_aa: CASSQTGTGVPNQPQHF; cdr3_nt: TGCGCCAGCAGCCAAACCGGGACAGGGGTCCCGAACCAGCCCCAGCATTTT
j_call: TRBJ2-1; v_call: TRBV7-3; d_call: TRBD2; clone_size: .; cdr3_aa: CASSLNSGLAGSNEQFF; cdr3_nt: TGTGCCAGCAGCTTAAATTCAGGACTAGCGGGGAGCAATGAGCAGTTCTTC
j_call: TRBJ2-7; v_call: TRBV5-1; d_call: .; clone_size: .; cdr3_aa: CASSLWASYEQYF; cdr3_nt: TGCGCCAGCAGCTTGTGGGCCTCCTACGAGCAGTACTTC
j_call: TRBJ2-7; v_call: TRBV5-1; d_call: .; clone_size: .; cdr3_aa: CASSLYDRDYEQYF; cdr3_nt: TGCGCCAGCAGCTTGTACGACAGAGACTACGAGCAGTACTTC
j_call: TRBJ1-4; v_call: TRBV27; d_call: .; clone_size: .; cdr3_aa: CASSGGTYNEKLFF; cdr3_nt: TGTGCCAGCAGTGGGGGGACCTATAATGAAAAACTGTTTTTT
j_call: TRBJ1-1; v_call: TRBV5-8; d_call: .; clone_size: .; cdr3_aa: CASSLDTEAFF; cdr3_nt: TGTGCCAGCAGCCTGGACACTGAAGCTTTCTTT
j_call: TRBJ2-7; v_call: TRBV5-1; d_call: TRBD1; clone_size: .; cdr3_aa: CASSLKGQGDFYEQYF; cdr3_nt: TGCGCCAGCAGCCTAAAGGGACAGGGGGATTTCTACGAGCAGTACTTC
j_call: TRBJ1-6; v_call: TRBV7-8; d_call: .; clone_size: .; cdr3_aa: CASSFGTYNSPLHF; cdr3_nt: TGTGCCAGCAGCTTCGGCACTTATAATTCACCCCTCCACTTT
j_call: TRBJ2-2; v_call: TRBV27; d_call: TRBD1; clone_size: .; cdr3_aa: CASSFHGTGVNTGELFF; cdr3_nt: TGTGCCAGCAGTTTTCACGGGACAGGGGTCAACACCGGGGAGCTGTTTTTT
j_call: TRBJ2-1; v_call: TRBV2; d_call: .; clone_size: .; cdr3_aa: CASSGEGYNEQFF; cdr3_nt: TGTGCCAGCAGTGGTGAGGGATACAATGAGCAGTTCTTC
j_call: TRBJ1-5; v_call: TRBV19; d_call: .; clone_size: .; cdr3_aa: CASRGRETQPQHF; cdr3_nt: TGTGCCAGTAGGGGGAGGGAAACCCAGCCCCAGCATTTT
j_call: TRBJ2-1; v_call: TRBV2; d_call: .; clone_size: .; cdr3_aa: CASTWGNSYNEQFF; cdr3_nt: TGTGCCAGCACATGGGGCAACTCTTACAATGAGCAGTTCTTC
j_call: TRBJ2-2; v_call: TRBV9; d_call: TRBD1; clone_size: few; cdr3_aa: CASSADRANTGELFF; cdr3_nt: TGTGCCAGCAGCGCTGACAGGGCCAACACCGGGGAGCTGTTTTTT
j_call: TRBJ1-1; v_call: TRBV5-5; d_call: .; clone_size: .; cdr3_aa: CASSMTARNTEAFF; cdr3_nt: TGTGCCAGCAGCATGACAGCCAGGAACACTGAAGCTTTCTTT
j_call: TRBJ2-7; v_call: TRBV7-9; d_call: .; clone_size: .; cdr3_aa: CASSLAGVAYEQYF; cdr3_nt: TGTGCCAGCAGCTTAGCGGGGGTGGCCTACGAGCAGTACTTC
j_call: TRBJ1-3; v_call: TRBV29-1; d_call: TRBD1; clone_size: .; cdr3_aa: CSVGQGGNTIYF; cdr3_nt: TGCAGCGTGGGACAGGGGGGAAACACCATATATTTT
j_call: TRBJ2-2; v_call: TRBV19; d_call: TRBD1; clone_size: .; cdr3_aa: CASNKGAQTGELFF; cdr3_nt: TGTGCCAGTAACAAGGGGGCTCAAACCGGGGAGCTGTTTTTT
j_call: TRBJ1-1; v_call: TRBV7-8; d_call: .; clone_size: .; cdr3_aa: CASSQSIGENTEAFF; cdr3_nt: TGTGCCAGCAGCCAATCGATCGGGGAAAACACTGAAGCTTTCTTT
j_call: TRBJ2-1; v_call: TRBV7-3; d_call: .; clone_size: .; cdr3_aa: CASSANIISYNEQFF; cdr3_nt: TGTGCCAGCAGCGCCAACATAATTTCCTACAATGAGCAGTTCTTC
j_call: TRBJ2-1; v_call: TRBV7-9; d_call: TRBD1; clone_size: once; cdr3_aa: CASSLAWGTGVNEQFF; cdr3_nt: TGTGCCAGCAGCTTAGCTTGGGGGACAGGGGTCAATGAGCAGTTCTTC
j_call: TRBJ1-5; v_call: TRBV19; d_call: .; clone_size: .; cdr3_aa: CASSIDRGVNQPQHF; cdr3_nt: TGTGCCAGTAGTATAGATAGGGGGGTTAATCAGCCCCAGCATTTT
j_call: TRBJ2-1; v_call: TRBV30; d_call: .; clone_size: .; cdr3_aa: CAWDPVGGGSYNEQFF; cdr3_nt: TGTGCCTGGGACCCCGTCGGAGGGGGATCCTACAATGAGCAGTTCTTC
j_call: TRBJ1-4; v_call: TRBV25-1; d_call: .; clone_size: medium-sized; cdr3_aa: CASSTGQGDVEKLFF; cdr3_nt: TGTGCCAGCAGTACAGGTCAGGGAGATGTTGAAAAACTGTTTTTT
j_call: TRBJ2-7; v_call: TRBV6-6; d_call: TRBD2; clone_size: .; cdr3_aa: CASSYLPSGGYEQYF; cdr3_nt: TGTGCCAGCAGTTACTTGCCTAGCGGGGGCTACGAGCAGTACTTC
j_call: TRBJ2-2; v_call: TRBV5-1; d_call: .; clone_size: .; cdr3_aa: CASSPWVTGELFF; cdr3_nt: TGCGCCAGCAGCCCCTGGGTCACCGGGGAGCTGTTTTTT
j_call: TRBJ2-2; v_call: TRBV7-7; d_call: TRBD2; clone_size: .; cdr3_aa: CASSLTWAGASAGELFF; cdr3_nt: TGTGCTAGCAGCTTGACTTGGGCGGGAGCGAGCGCCGGGGAGCTGTTTTTT
j_call: TRBJ2-7; v_call: TRBV5-4; d_call: TRBD1; clone_size: .; cdr3_aa: CASSSGTGPYEQYF; cdr3_nt: TGTGCCAGCAGCTCTGGGACAGGGCCCTACGAGCAGTACTTC
j_call: TRBJ2-3; v_call: TRBV9; d_call: .; clone_size: once; cdr3_aa: CASNFQGTDTQYF; cdr3_nt: TGTGCCAGCAATTTTCAGGGCACAGATACGCAGTATTTT
j_call: TRBJ2-3; v_call: TRBV28; d_call: .; clone_size: once; cdr3_aa: CASSSPTLDTQYF; cdr3_nt: TGTGCCAGCAGCTCCCCAACCCTAGATACGCAGTATTTT
j_call: TRBJ1-3; v_call: TRBV7-2; d_call: TRBD1; clone_size: few; cdr3_aa: CASSFGTASGNTIYF; cdr3_nt: TGTGCCAGCAGTTTTGGGACAGCCTCGGGAAACACCATATATTTT
j_call: TRBJ2-5; v_call: TRBV7-9; d_call: .; clone_size: .; cdr3_aa: CASSPLGQRTKETQYF; cdr3_nt: TGTGCCAGCAGCCCCCTAGGACAGAGAACCAAAGAGACCCAGTACTTC
j_call: TRBJ2-7; v_call: TRBV28; d_call: .; clone_size: .; cdr3_aa: CASSLQGAHYEQYF; cdr3_nt: TGTGCCAGCAGTTTGCAGGGCGCGCACTACGAGCAGTACTTC
j_call: TRBJ2-3; v_call: TRBV6-1; d_call: .; clone_size: .; cdr3_aa: CASSDAGTDTQYF; cdr3_nt: TGTGCCAGCAGTGATGCGGGCACAGATACGCAGTATTTT
j_call: TRBJ2-1; v_call: TRBV2; d_call: .; clone_size: .; cdr3_aa: CASNPSSSYNEQFF; cdr3_nt: TGTGCCAGCAATCCATCGAGCTCCTACAATGAGCAGTTCTTC
j_call: TRBJ2-2; v_call: TRBV7-3; d_call: .; clone_size: .; cdr3_aa: CASSLRGVNTGELFF; cdr3_nt: TGTGCCAGCAGCTTGCGAGGGGTGAACACCGGGGAGCTGTTTTTT
j_call: TRBJ2-1; v_call: TRBV30; d_call: TRBD2; clone_size: .; cdr3_aa: CAWRSRTSGGFHEQFF; cdr3_nt: TGTGCCTGGAGATCACGGACTAGCGGGGGGTTCCATGAGCAGTTCTTC
j_call: TRBJ1-3; v_call: TRBV30; d_call: TRBD1; clone_size: .; cdr3_aa: CAWGADRLSGNTIYF; cdr3_nt: TGTGCCTGGGGCGCGGACAGGCTCTCTGGAAACACCATATATTTT
j_call: TRBJ1-2; v_call: TRBV5-1; d_call: .; clone_size: .; cdr3_aa: CASRGATGARGGYTF; cdr3_nt: TGCGCCAGTCGCGGGGCAACGGGGGCTAGGGGAGGCTACACCTTC
j_call: TRBJ1-1; v_call: TRBV6-5; d_call: .; clone_size: .; cdr3_aa: CASRRRERGTEAFF; cdr3_nt: TGTGCCAGCAGGAGACGAGAACGGGGGACTGAAGCTTTCTTT
j_call: TRBJ2-7; v_call: TRBV7-6; d_call: .; clone_size: .; cdr3_aa: CASSPTGPTSYEQYF; cdr3_nt: TGTGCCAGCAGTCCAACGGGTCCCACCTCCTACGAGCAGTACTTC
j_call: TRBJ2-2; v_call: TRBV9; d_call: .; clone_size: .; cdr3_aa: CASSAGTLNTGELFF; cdr3_nt: TGTGCCAGCAGCGCCGGGACATTGAACACCGGGGAGCTGTTTTTT
j_call: TRBJ1-6; v_call: TRBV19; d_call: TRBD1; clone_size: .; cdr3_aa: CASRELRTGISPLHF; cdr3_nt: TGTGCCAGTAGAGAGCTTCGGACAGGGATTTCACCCCTCCACTTT
j_call: TRBJ1-5; v_call: TRBV7-9; d_call: TRBD1; clone_size: once; cdr3_aa: CASSPPQGAYSNQPQHF; cdr3_nt: TGTGCCAGCAGCCCCCCACAGGGGGCCTATAGCAATCAGCCCCAGCATTTT
j_call: TRBJ2-5; v_call: TRBV4-1; d_call: TRBD2; clone_size: .; cdr3_aa: CASSQILAGGSETQYF; cdr3_nt: TGCGCCAGCAGCCAGATACTAGCGGGGGGTTCTGAGACCCAGTACTTC